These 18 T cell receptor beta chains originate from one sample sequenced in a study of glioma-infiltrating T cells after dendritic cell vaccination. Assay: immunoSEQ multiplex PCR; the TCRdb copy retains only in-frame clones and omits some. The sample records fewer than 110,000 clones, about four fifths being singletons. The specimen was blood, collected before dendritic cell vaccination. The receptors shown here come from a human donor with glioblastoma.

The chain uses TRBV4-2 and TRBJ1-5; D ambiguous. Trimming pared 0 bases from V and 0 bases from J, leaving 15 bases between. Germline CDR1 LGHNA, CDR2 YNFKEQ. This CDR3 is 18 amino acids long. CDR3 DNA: TGTGCCAGCAGCCAAGATCCCCCAACCGGGGATAGCAATCAGCCCCAGCATTTT. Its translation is CASSQDPPTGDSNQPQHF.

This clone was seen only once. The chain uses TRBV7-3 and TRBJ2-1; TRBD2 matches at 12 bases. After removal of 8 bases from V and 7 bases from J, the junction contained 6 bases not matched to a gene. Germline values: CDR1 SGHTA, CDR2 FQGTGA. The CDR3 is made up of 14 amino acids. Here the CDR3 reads CASGASGGANEQFF. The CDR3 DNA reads TGTGCCAGCGGGGCTAGCGGGGGGGCTAATGAGCAGTTCTTC.

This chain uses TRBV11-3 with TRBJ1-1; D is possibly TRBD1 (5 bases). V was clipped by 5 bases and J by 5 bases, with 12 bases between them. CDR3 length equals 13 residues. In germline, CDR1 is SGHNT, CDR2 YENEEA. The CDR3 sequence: CASSRQLATEAFF. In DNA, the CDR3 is TGTGCCAGCAGCCGACAGCTGGCTACTGAAGCTTTCTTT.

CDR3 in amino acids: CAYVIGGLGEYQPQHF. In DNA, the CDR3 is TGTGCCTACGTGATTGGGGGCTTGGGGGAATATCAGCCCCAGCATTTT. V and J are TRBV30 and TRBJ1-5; maybe TRBD1 (6 bases). Trimming took 7 bases from V and 5 from J, leaving 24 bases between them. Germline lookup yields CDR1 GTSNPN and CDR2 SVGIG (reference sequence). The CDR3 runs to 16 residues.

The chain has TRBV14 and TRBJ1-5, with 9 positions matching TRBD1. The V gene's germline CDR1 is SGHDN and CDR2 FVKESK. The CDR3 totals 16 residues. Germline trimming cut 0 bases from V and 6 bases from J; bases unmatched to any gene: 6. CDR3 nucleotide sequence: TGTGCCAGCAGCCAAGATAAAGGACAGGGGCCTCAGCCCCAGCATTTT. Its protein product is CASSQDKGQGPQPQHF.

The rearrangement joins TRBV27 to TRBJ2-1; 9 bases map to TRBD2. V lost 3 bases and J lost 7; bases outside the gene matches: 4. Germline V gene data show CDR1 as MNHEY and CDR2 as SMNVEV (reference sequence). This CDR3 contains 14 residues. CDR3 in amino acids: CASSLAGGWNEQFF. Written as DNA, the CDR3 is TGTGCCAGCAGTTTGGCGGGGGGGTGGAATGAGCAGTTCTTC.

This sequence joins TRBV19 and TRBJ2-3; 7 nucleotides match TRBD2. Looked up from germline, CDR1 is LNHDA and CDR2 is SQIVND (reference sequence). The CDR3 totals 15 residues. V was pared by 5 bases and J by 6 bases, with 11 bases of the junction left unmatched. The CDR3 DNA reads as TGTGCCAGTAGTTCCCTTGGTAGGGAGGGGGATACGCAGTATTTT. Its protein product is CASSSLGREGDTQYF.

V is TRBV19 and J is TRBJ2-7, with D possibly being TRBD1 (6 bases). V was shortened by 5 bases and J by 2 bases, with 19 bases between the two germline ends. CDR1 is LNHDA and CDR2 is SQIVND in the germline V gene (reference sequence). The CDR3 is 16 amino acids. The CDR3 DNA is TGTGCCAGTAGTTCTCTTACAGGGCCGGTCGCCTACGAGCAGTACTTC. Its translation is CASSSLTGPVAYEQYF.

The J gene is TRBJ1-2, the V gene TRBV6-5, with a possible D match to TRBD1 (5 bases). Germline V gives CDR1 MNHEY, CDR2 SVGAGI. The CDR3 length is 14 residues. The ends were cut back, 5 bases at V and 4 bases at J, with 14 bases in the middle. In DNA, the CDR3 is TGTGCCAGCAGTCGCGGGGGTTCGGCCTATGGCTACACCTTC. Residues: CASSRGGSAYGYTF.

The CDR3 coding sequence is TGTGCCAGCAGCTTAGTTAGCGGGGGGACAGATACGCAGTATTTT. It specifies CASSLVSGGTDTQYF. V usage is TRBV7-8 and J usage is TRBJ2-3; 10 positions agree with TRBD2. In germline, CDR1 is SGHVS, CDR2 FQNEAQ. The CDR3 spans 15 residues. V trimming: 1 base; J trimming: 3 bases; junction bases outside the gene matches: 1.

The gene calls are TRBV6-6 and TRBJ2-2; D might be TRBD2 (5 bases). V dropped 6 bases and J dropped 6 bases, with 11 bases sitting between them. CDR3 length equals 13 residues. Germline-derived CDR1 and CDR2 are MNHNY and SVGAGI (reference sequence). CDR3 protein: CASRKLGSGELFF. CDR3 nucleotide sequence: TGTGCCAGCAGAAAACTAGGTTCCGGGGAGCTGTTTTTT.

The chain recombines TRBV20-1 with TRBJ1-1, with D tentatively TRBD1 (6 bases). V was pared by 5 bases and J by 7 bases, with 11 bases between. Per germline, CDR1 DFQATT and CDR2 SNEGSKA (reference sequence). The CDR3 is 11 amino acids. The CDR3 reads CSAYREIEAFF. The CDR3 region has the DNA TGCAGTGCTTACAGGGAGATTGAAGCTTTCTTT.

The DNA of the CDR3 is TGTGCCAGCAGCCGGCTAGCGGGGGGAGGAGAGCAGTACTTC. The encoded protein is CASSRLAGGGEQYF. The rearrangement joins TRBV7-8 to TRBJ2-7, with 11 nucleotides matching TRBD2. The V gene's germline CDR1 is SGHVS and CDR2 FQNEAQ. J lost 7 bases, V lost 5 bases, and 7 bases had no gene match. The CDR3 is 14 residues long.

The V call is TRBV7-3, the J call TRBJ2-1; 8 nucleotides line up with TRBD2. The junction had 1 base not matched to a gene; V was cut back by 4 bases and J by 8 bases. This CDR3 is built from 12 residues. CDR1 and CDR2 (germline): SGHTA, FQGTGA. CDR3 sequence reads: CASSSGGDEQFF. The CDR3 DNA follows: TGTGCCAGCAGCTCCGGGGGGGATGAGCAGTTCTTC.

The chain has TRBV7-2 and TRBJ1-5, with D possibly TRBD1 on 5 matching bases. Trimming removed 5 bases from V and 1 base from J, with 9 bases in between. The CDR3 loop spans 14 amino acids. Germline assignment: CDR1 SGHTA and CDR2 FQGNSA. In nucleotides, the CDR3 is TGTGCCAGCAGCCCCGACAGAAGCAATCAGCCCCAGCATTTT. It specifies CASSPDRSNQPQHF.

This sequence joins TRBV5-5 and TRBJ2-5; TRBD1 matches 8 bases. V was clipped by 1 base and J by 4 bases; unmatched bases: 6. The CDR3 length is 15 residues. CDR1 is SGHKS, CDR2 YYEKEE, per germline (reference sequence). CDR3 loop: CASSLRQGQRETQYF. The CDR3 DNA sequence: TGTGCCAGCAGCTTGAGACAGGGGCAACGAGAGACCCAGTACTTC.

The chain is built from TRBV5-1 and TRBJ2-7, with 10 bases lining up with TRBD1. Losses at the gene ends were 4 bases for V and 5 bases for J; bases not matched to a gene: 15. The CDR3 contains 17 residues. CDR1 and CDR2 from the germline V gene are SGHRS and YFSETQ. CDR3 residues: CASSPGGGTGENHEQYF. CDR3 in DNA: TGCGCCAGCAGCCCCGGGGGGGGGACAGGGGAGAACCACGAGCAGTACTTC.

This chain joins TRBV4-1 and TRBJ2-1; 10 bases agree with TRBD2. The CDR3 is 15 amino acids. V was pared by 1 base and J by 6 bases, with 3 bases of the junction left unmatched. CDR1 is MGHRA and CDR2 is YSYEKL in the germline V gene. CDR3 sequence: CASSQVERGGNEQFF. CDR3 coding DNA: TGCGCCAGCAGCCAAGTTGAGCGGGGGGGCAATGAGCAGTTCTTC.